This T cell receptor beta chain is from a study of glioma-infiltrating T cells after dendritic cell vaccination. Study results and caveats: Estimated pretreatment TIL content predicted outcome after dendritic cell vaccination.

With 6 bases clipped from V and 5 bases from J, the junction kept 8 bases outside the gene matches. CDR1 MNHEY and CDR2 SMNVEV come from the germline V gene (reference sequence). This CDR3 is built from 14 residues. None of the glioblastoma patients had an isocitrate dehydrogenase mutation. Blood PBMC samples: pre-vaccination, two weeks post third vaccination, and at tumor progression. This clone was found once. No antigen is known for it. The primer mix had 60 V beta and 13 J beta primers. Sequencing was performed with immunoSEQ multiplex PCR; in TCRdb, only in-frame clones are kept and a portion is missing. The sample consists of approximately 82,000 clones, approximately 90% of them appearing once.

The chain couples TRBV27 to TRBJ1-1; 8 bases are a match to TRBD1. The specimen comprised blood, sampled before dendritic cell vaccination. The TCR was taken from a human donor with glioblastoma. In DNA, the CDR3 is TGTGCCAGCAGGACAGGGGCCAGGGGGACTGAAGCTTTCTTT. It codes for CASRTGARGTEAFF.